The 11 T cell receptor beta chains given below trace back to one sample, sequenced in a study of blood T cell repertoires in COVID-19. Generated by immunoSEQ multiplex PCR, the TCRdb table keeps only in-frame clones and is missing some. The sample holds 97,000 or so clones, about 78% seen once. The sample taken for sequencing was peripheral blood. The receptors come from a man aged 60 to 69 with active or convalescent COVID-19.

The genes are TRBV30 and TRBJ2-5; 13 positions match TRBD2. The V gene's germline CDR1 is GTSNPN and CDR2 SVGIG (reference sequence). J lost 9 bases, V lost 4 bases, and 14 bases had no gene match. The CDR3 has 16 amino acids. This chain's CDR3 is CAWNTGLAGAGRSQYF. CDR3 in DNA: TGTGCCTGGAATACAGGACTAGCGGGAGCTGGGAGGTCCCAGTACTTC. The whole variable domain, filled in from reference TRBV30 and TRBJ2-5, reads SQTIHQWPATLVQPVGSPLSLECTVEGTSNPNLYWYRQAAGRGLQLLFYSVGIGQISSEVPQNLSASRPQDRQFILSSKKLLLSDSGFYLCAWNTGLAGAGRSQYFGPGTRLLVL.

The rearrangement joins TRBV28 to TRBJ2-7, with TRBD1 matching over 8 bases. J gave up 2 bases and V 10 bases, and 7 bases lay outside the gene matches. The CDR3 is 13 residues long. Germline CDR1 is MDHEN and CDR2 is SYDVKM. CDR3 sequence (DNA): TGTGCCACCCAGGGGGCTCCACCCTACGAGCAGTACTTC. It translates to CATQGAPPYEQYF.

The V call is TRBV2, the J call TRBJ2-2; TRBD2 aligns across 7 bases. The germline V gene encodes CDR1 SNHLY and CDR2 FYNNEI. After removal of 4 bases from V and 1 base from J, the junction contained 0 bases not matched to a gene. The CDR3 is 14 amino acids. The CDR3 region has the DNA TGTGCCAGCAGTGCGGGGGGGAACACCGGGGAGCTGTTTTTT. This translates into CASSAGGNTGELFF.

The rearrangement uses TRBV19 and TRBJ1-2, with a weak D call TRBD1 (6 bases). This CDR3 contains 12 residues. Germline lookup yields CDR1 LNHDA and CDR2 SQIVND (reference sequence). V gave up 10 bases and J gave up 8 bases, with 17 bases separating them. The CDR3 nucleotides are TGTGCCACCGGAAGCGGCAGGGGCGGCTACACCTTC. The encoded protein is CATGSGRGGYTF.

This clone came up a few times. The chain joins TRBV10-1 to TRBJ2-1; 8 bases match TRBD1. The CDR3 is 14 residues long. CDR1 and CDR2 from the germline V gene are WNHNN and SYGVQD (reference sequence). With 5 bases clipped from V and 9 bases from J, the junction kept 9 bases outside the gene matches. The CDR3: CASSRAGGEGEQFF. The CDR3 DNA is TGCGCCAGCAGTCGGGCAGGGGGCGAGGGTGAGCAGTTCTTC.

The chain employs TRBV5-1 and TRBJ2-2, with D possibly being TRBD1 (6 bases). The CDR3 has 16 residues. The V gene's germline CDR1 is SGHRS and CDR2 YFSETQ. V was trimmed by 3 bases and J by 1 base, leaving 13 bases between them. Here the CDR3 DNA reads TGCGCCAGCAGCTGGGGACACCCGCTGAACACCGGGGAGCTGTTTTTT. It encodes CASSWGHPLNTGELFF.

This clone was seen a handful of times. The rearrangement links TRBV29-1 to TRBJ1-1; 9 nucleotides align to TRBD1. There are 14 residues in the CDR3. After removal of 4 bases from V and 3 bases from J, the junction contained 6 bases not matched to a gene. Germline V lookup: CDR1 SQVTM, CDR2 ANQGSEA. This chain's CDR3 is CSVVGTGYDTEAFF. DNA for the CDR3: TGCAGCGTTGTTGGGACAGGGTATGACACTGAAGCTTTCTTT. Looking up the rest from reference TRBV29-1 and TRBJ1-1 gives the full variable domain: SAVISQKPSRDICQRGTSLTIQCQVDSQVTMMFWYRQQPGQSLTLIATANQGSEATYESGFVIDKFPISRPNLTFSTLTVSNMSPEDSSIYLCSVVGTGYDTEAFFGQGTRLTVV.

For the CDR3, the DNA is TGTGCCAGCTCACCCATGGACAGTTATAATGAAAAACTGTTTTTT. Translation: CASSPMDSYNEKLFF. This chain uses TRBV18 with TRBJ1-4; a possible D gene is TRBD1 (6 bases). The V gene lost 3 bases and the J gene lost 4 bases, with 12 bases spanning the gap. Germline CDR1 is KGHSH and CDR2 is LQKENI. The CDR3 has 15 amino acids.

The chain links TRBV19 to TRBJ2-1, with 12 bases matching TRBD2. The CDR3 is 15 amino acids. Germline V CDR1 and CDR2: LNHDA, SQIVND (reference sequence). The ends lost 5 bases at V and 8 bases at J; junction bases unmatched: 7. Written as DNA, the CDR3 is TGTGCCAGTAGTGCACTAGCGGGAGGCTCCGATGAGCAGTTCTTC. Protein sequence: CASSALAGGSDEQFF.

Written as DNA, the CDR3 is TGTGCCAGCAGAACGCCGGGACTAGCAGGTTACGAGCAGTACTTC. The encoded protein is CASRTPGLAGYEQYF. The chain couples TRBV28 to TRBJ2-7; 9 bases fit TRBD2. The CDR3 covers 15 residues. The junction had 10 bases not matched to a gene; V was cut back by 6 bases and J by 4 bases. Germline CDR1 and CDR2: MDHEN and SYDVKM.

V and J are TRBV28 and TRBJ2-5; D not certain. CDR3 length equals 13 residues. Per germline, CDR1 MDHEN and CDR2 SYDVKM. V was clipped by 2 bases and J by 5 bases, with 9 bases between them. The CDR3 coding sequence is TGTGCCAGCAGTTTAAAGAGCTCGGAGACCCAGTACTTC. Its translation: CASSLKSSETQYF.